This T cell receptor (beta chain) was documented in a study of T cell repertoires in cytomegalovirus infection (dated by TCRdb to the late 2010s). A note on the overall study: The peptide stimulations were aimed at well-studied HLA-B-restricted epitopes as well as recently identified HLA-C-restricted CMV epitopes, whose presentation resists viral immunomodulation. Donor HLA type was relevant to the analysis, because carriage of CMV infection together with the matching HLA type was indicated by public TCR beta signatures. Overall study outcomes, separate from this receptor: The ex vivo response was dominated by HLA-C-restricted CMV-specific TCR beta clonotypes, and the single most frequent clonotype in two of eight donors was supplied by these HLA-C-restricted clonotypes. Carriers of CMV infection plus the relevant HLA type were discriminated by the cumulative frequency of public TCR beta family members in the study cohort and in an independent approximately 360-donor cohort.

The CDR3 contains 15 residues, cysteine and phenylalanine counted. Only the CDR3 region is kept as DNA, spanning 45 bases read in frame from base 1. Trimming costs V 4 bases and J 4 bases, and their ends lie 14 bases apart. The instrument given in TCRdb is Illumina HiSeq 1500. TCRdb reanalyzed the raw reads on its own, using fastp at Q25 for trimming and MiXCR for clone calling, and kept in-frame beta chains. Each CDR3 protein appears once, grouped with its most common genes and DNA. The sample table records some 800,000 distinct CDR3 sequences; 30% to 35% of these occur just once. 12% of the sample rests with the top ten. The sample's treatment or condition, from its label and the paper: in vitro stimulation with specific CMV peptide epitopes to enrich CMV-specific T cells. This clonotype was seen a handful of times. The antigen this receptor binds is unknown. No base qualities exist here, and no much larger clone lies one base off it.

The sequencing here drew on cultured CD8+ T cells from PBMCs, taken from culture after CMV antigen stimulation. The V and J segments used are TRBV12-3 or TRBV12-4 and TRBJ1-5; a tentative D match to TRBD1 spans 5 bases. The TCR comes from a human donor in good health (CMV status not recorded). Some clones in this sample may be carry-over from other donors' samples. The DNA sequence reads TGTGCCAGCAGTTCTAGTCTCAGGGTGAATCAGCCCCAGCATTTT. This is translated as CASSSSLRVNQPQHF.